This T cell receptor beta chain was found in a study of CD8 T cells in Susac syndrome (dated by TCRdb to the late 2010s). Concerning the study at large: Of the Susac syndrome patients who were sequenced, roughly six had clinically active disease and eight were in clinical remission. At blood withdrawal, Susac syndrome patients were either therapy-naive, taking corticosteroids (in some cases with IVIg as well), or taking IVIg alone. Whether CD8+ T cell activation and differentiation in Susac syndrome was antigen driven was tested using repertoire sequencing.

RNA was extracted with the RNeasy kit and roughly 0.5 to 1 ug was reverse transcribed using random hexamers. The immunoSEQ multiplex PCR assay, which covers 54 Vbeta and 13 Jbeta segments, was used to amplify TCR beta CDR3 regions. PCR amplification bias was corrected using a synthetic template baseline for primer optimization and computational correction. The original pipeline was this. Reads were assigned to V, D and J genes according to IMGT and analyzed in immunoSEQ Analyzer, with only productive sequences retained. Clonality was computed as one minus Shannon entropy normalized by log2 of the number of productive unique sequences. For each patient and control, public and private clones were evaluated among the 100 most prevalent clones. Susac-specific clones were defined as absent from healthy and MS cohorts, over a thousand published viral clones and other ImmuneACCESS disease sequences. TCRdb passed the public sequencing reads through fastp at Q25 and MiXCR, retaining productive beta sequences. Rows are combined by CDR3 protein, so each entry shows the most common genes and DNA. The V and J calls reflect TCRdb's pipeline rather than the authors' work. The sample profile shows 95,000 to 150,000 distinct CDR3 sequences; 96% of them were found once. Clones ranked in the top ten supply about 0.14% of the sample.

Comment on this clonotype: Its target antigen remains unknown. The input lacks base qualities; no much larger clone sits a single base away.

Inclusive of the bounding cysteine and phenylalanine, the CDR3 is 13 residues long. The retained sequence is limited to the CDR3, 39 bases, with the frame set at the first base. Taken from the germline V gene, the CDR1 and CDR2 loops are SGDLS and YYNGEE. The germline V and J ends show losses of 5 bases and 7 bases respectively, and no gene match explains 7 bases of the junction. Peripheral blood CD8+ and CD4+ T cells from healthy donors, Susac syndrome patients and multiple sclerosis patients were profiled using high-throughput TCR beta sequencing. Susac syndrome patients met recently defined diagnostic criteria for definite or probable disease. CD8+ TEMRA cells were enriched by FACS, while bulk CD8+ and CD4+ T cells were purified by magnetic negative isolation. Blood was drawn into EDTA tubes, processed within 24 hours, and PBMCs were isolated by density gradient centrifugation. PBMCs intended for TCR sequencing were cryopreserved in liquid nitrogen and thawed later in a water bath at 37 degrees C. Purity of sorted or isolated CD4+, CD8+ and CD8+ TEMRA cells was at least 90%.

What the research found in general, with its limitations: The number of individuals in the TCR sequencing and HLA analysis was recognized as being relatively small. No clonal expansion was detected in the CD4+ T cell repertoire of Susac syndrome patients.

This receptor was taken from a human donor with Susac syndrome. Rearrangement joined TRBV9 to TRBJ2-7, with 9 bases aligning to TRBD1. The sequencing sample was made of CD4+ T cells from PBMCs. The DNA reads TGTGCCAGCAGTCGGACAGGGGTGAGTGAGCAGTACTTC. Its protein is CASSRTGVSEQYF.